This entry lists 8 T cell receptor beta chains sequenced from one sample in a study of blood T cell repertoires in COVID-19. Measured with immunoSEQ multiplex PCR; TCRdb has only the in-frame clones, and not every one. In the table there are 120,000 to 150,000 clones, 84% of which are singletons. The sequencing input was peripheral blood. Every receptor here comes from a human donor in a cohort sampled during active COVID-19.

The chain links TRBV7-2 to TRBJ2-2, with 9 bases aligning to TRBD1. The CDR3 runs to 15 residues. The V segment lost 5 bases and the J segment 5 bases; nucleotides outside the gene matches: 6. CDR1 and CDR2 (germline): SGHTA, FQGNSA. The DNA for the CDR3 is TGTGCCAGCAGCATTACAGGGGGCCGGACCGGGGAGCTGTTTTTT. Amino acids: CASSITGGRTGELFF.

The chain links TRBV7-8 to TRBJ2-3; 7 bases line up with TRBD1. The germline V gene has CDR1 SGHVS and CDR2 FQNEAQ. The CDR3 is 13 residues long. The junction had 6 bases not matched to a gene; V was cut back by 2 bases and J by 10 bases. CDR3 loop: CASSLIGGSAQYF. CDR3 nucleotides: TGTGCCAGCAGCTTAATAGGGGGCAGTGCGCAGTATTTT.

The chain has TRBV4-2 and TRBJ2-1, with 7 positions matching TRBD2. The CDR3 has 15 residues. The J segment lost 4 bases and the V segment lost 3 bases, leaving 6 bases of the junction unmatched. Germline CDR1 reads LGHNA; CDR2 reads YNFKEQ. This CDR3 is CASSQSGELYNEQFF. The DNA of the CDR3 is TGTGCCAGCAGCCAGAGCGGGGAGTTATACAATGAGCAGTTCTTC.

The chain couples TRBV28 to TRBJ1-3, with 7 bases matching TRBD1. The CDR3 has 16 amino acids. The germline CDR1 and CDR2 sequences are MDHEN and SYDVKM. Unmatched junction bases numbered 10, after V lost 5 bases and J lost 3 bases. The CDR3 is CASSPFLYRGGNTIYF. In DNA, the CDR3 is TGTGCCAGCAGTCCTTTCTTATACAGGGGTGGAAACACCATATATTTT.

This clone has ten or more counts. The chain recombines TRBV7-8 with TRBJ1-2; D might be TRBD1 (6 bases). CDR3 size: 15 residues. Trimming removed 5 bases at V and 2 bases at J, with 15 bases between. Germline CDR1 and CDR2: SGHVS and FQNEAQ. DNA of the CDR3: TGTGCCAGCAGCCCCGGGAGGGGGACCAACTATGGCTACACCTTC. The encoded protein is CASSPGRGTNYGYTF.

This chain links TRBV18 with TRBJ1-2; D is ambiguous. Germline assignment: CDR1 KGHSH and CDR2 LQKENI. CDR3 length equals 13 residues. The ends were cut back, 3 bases at V and 2 bases at J, with 7 bases in the middle. Here the CDR3 reads CASSPSPNYGYTF. CDR3 nucleotide sequence: TGTGCCAGCTCACCGAGTCCGAACTATGGCTACACCTTC.

The genes are TRBV6-5 and TRBJ2-3; possible D gene TRBD2, 5 bases. CDR3 length: 13 amino acids. Germline V gene data show CDR1 as MNHEY and CDR2 as SVGAGI. The V end was cut by 2 bases, the J end by 8 bases, with 11 bases between. The CDR3 DNA reads TGTGCCAGCAGTTACAGCCGGGAAGGTACGCAGTATTTT. Translated, it gives CASSYSREGTQYF.

The chain uses TRBV11-3 and TRBJ2-3, with D perhaps TRBD1 (5 bases). In germline, CDR1 is SGHNT, CDR2 YENEEA. V was pared by 5 bases and J by 2 bases, with 26 bases between. The CDR3 has 19 residues. CDR3 sequence: CASSRFRDSERWDTDTQYF. CDR3 DNA: TGTGCCAGCAGCCGATTCAGGGATTCGGAACGGTGGGACACAGATACGCAGTATTTT.